The next 7 T cell receptor beta chains were all read from a single sample in a study of T cells after yellow fever vaccination. MiXCR, applied by TCRdb to the 5' RACE reads, yields one record per CDR3 protein. This sample has 200,000 to 300,000 distinct CDR3 sequences, with over 10% found just once. The sequenced sample was CD4+ T cells sorted from PBMCs, obtained 45 days after the yellow fever booster vaccination. Source of these receptors: a young man who received the YFV17D yellow fever vaccine.

The CDR3 protein is CASRYTGNSYEQYF. The CDR3 nucleotides read TGTGCCAGCAGGTATACAGGGAACTCCTACGAGCAGTACTTC. V usage is TRBV7-2 and J usage is TRBJ2-7, with D perhaps matching TRBD1 (6 bases). The CDR3 is made up of 14 amino acids. The V gene's germline CDR1 is SGHTA and CDR2 FQGNSA. Deletions cut 6 bases from V and 0 bases from J, with 12 bases between. Variable domain in full (rest from reference TRBV7-2 and TRBJ2-7): GAGVSQSPSNKVTEKGKDVELRCDPISGHTALYWYRQSLGQGLEFLIYFQGNSAPDKSGLPSDRFSAERTGGSVSTLTIQRTQQEDSAVYLCASRYTGNSYEQYFGPGTRLTVT.

Only a few counts were recorded for this clonotype. V is TRBV20-1 and J is TRBJ2-1, with TRBD2 identical over 8 bases. V gave up 4 bases and J gave up 2 bases; unmatched junction bases: 4. The CDR3 contains 14 residues. The germline V gene has CDR1 DFQATT and CDR2 SNEGSKA (reference sequence). CDR3 coding DNA: TGCAGTGCTACAGAGCGGGGGACCTACAATGAGCAGTTCTTC. Its protein is CSATERGTYNEQFF.

This clonotype showed up many times. The rearrangement uses TRBV20-1 and TRBJ1-5, with D possibly TRBD1 on 5 matching bases. The CDR3 is 12 amino acids. Between the trimmed V and J ends, which lost 3 bases and 2 bases, there was a span of 5 bases. Looked up from germline, CDR1 is DFQATT and CDR2 is SNEGSKA (reference sequence). The DNA of the CDR3 is TGCAGTGCTAGGACAGGCAATCAGCCCCAGCATTTT. Encoded protein: CSARTGNQPQHF.

The rearrangement links TRBV7-2 to TRBJ2-7, with D unclear. This CDR3 has 16 residues. V was shortened by 1 base and J by 0 bases, with 13 bases between the two germline ends. Germline lookup yields CDR1 SGHTA and CDR2 FQGNSA. The CDR3 coding sequence is TGTGCCAGCAGCTTAGTAGGGCACCCGAGCTCCTACGAGCAGTACTTC. It codes for CASSLVGHPSSYEQYF.

This chain links TRBV28 with TRBJ2-7; D gene ambiguous. From germline, CDR1 is MDHEN and CDR2 SYDVKM. The CDR3 covers 13 residues. V shed 7 bases and J shed 2 bases, with 12 bases lying between them. The CDR3 DNA reads TGTGCCAGCATTGAATCCTCAACCTACGAGCAGTACTTC. Protein: CASIESSTYEQYF.

This clonotype was observed a handful of times. The chain uses TRBV27 and TRBJ1-2; 7 bases are shared with TRBD1. Trimming at V came to 2 bases and at J to 7 bases, leaving 7 bases not matched to a gene. Looked up from germline, CDR1 is MNHEY and CDR2 is SMNVEV (reference sequence). The CDR3 contains 14 residues. CDR3 sequence (DNA): TGTGCCAGCAGTTTAAACAGGGGTTCTGGTGGCTACACCTTC. Protein product: CASSLNRGSGGYTF.

The rearrangement uses TRBV11-2 and TRBJ2-1, with D possibly TRBD2 on 6 matching bases. Deletions cut 5 bases from V and 0 bases from J, with 11 bases between. CDR3 length: 15 residues. Per the germline V gene, CDR1 is SGHAT and CDR2 is FQNNGV. This chain's CDR3 is CASSPTSISYNEQFF. The CDR3 nucleotides are TGTGCCAGCAGCCCCACTAGCATCTCCTACAATGAGCAGTTCTTC.